The text below deals with one T cell receptor beta chain. No cognate antigen has been identified for it. No clone much larger than this one lies a single base away; base qualities are absent. The cohort comprised some 730 healthy bone marrow donors. All cohort members were sampled while nominally healthy, although unrecorded immune exposures were likely present. The donor tested CMV seropositive, placing the donor among the 290 or so seropositive members of the cohort. A peripheral blood sample was provided by each donor, and peripheral blood mononuclear cells were used for TCR beta sequencing. The Qiagen DNeasy Blood Extraction Kit was used to extract genomic DNA from the blood cell samples. This entry is derived from a study of cytomegalovirus exposure and HLA in healthy donors (dated by TCRdb to 2015 to 2018). Concerning the study at large: An earlier analysis of a few hundred of the donors reported 276 Gb of sequence data and 95 million to 130 million unique TCR beta sequences obtained from approximately 180 million T cells. An early release covering 500 to 750 HLA-typed donors comprised approximately 300 gigabases of sequencing data and around 80 million unique TCR sequences. Along with the roughly 700-subject first cohort, a separate validation cohort of around 110 different subjects was used. Among about 370 genotyped donors of the cohort, an average of roughly 230,000 unique TCR beta nucleotide sequences was sequenced per donor, of which approximately 18% were non-productive. Four to six DR-DQ haplotypes were handled as single units for association and clustering because linkage in the cohort was strong. Rather than drawing on any new phenotypic data, the later analysis identified candidate immune exposures from TCR beta sequences and the way those sequences occurred across donors. A later genetic analysis used genome-wide SNP genotypes for 398 of the 666 donors, treating that subset as a discovery cohort. In an earlier analysis of a few hundred of the donors, high-throughput TCR beta sequencing was used to judge whether each TCR beta V gene segment behaved as functional or pseudogenic. HLA typing included class I and class II loci at four-digit resolution. The study was designed to test whether signatures of past pathogen exposure could be identified by cataloging public T cell receptors. Alongside the repertoire data, information on donor age, sex, ethnicity and CMV serostatus was compiled. Typing coverage varied by locus: roughly 629-630 donors for A, B, C, DRB1 and DQB1; roughly 520 for DQA1; approximately 570 for DPA1; 450 to 480 for DPB1. In a later analysis, previously published TCR beta repertoires from several hundred donors were re-analyzed and high-resolution HLA genotyping was added so that TCR occurrence patterns could be studied. The T cell repertoires of around 670 subjects were profiled by immunosequencing and related to cytomegalovirus serostatus. High-throughput TCR immunosequencing, statistical association of individual TCRs with disease status, and machine learning were combined to predict cytomegalovirus infection status. Among the roughly 410 genotyped donors, approximately 82% belonged to the genetic ancestry cluster associated with self-reported Caucasian donors. All discovery cohort repertoires had been generated on a single sequencing platform. Beyond this particular receptor, the publication reports: In a later analysis, several top co-occurrence clusters were reported to appear linked to parvovirus B19, influenza, CMV and Epstein-Barr virus. In a later genetic analysis, a missense DCLRE1C variant was associated with V-gene and J-gene trimming of TCR beta chains, and the association was replicated in an independent cohort. Strong co-occurrence of HLA alleles, especially DR and DQ, made assigning TCR associations to individual alleles difficult. In a later analysis, the rate of TCR association differed among HLA loci, with DRB1 alleles having the most associated TCRs and HLA-C alleles having the fewest. Because some donors lacked HLA typing at each locus, the association tests relied only on the typed subset. For the cohort, immune exposure information was limited to CMV serostatus. Linkage disequilibrium might explain the correlated functional status among segregating V segments, but an unknown experimental factor could not be excluded. It was suggested by the authors that the approach could potentially be generalized to other disease states and immunological phenotypes. A cluster of highly shared sequence variants was judged likely to represent a technical artifact of the sequencing pipeline. The classifier was reported to diagnose cytomegalovirus status with high specificity and sensitivity in both the original and validation cohorts. In a later analysis, HLA-associated TCR beta chains were found to be more clonally expanded and to have lower generation probabilities than equally common non-associated chains. Most TCR sequences were observed very rarely across donors, whereas some public TCRs were present in many individuals. Compared with the roughly 600-donor mean, donors in an Asian-associated ancestry cluster had fewer N-insertions in productive TCRs, according to a later genetic analysis. A later analysis found that most CMV-associated TCR beta chains appeared HLA-restricted, with HLA associations seemingly driven largely by CMV exposure. Because counts were too low, some 16 rarely observed V segments, including chromosome 9 orphons, were excluded from the earlier analysis of several hundred of the donors. This cohort had only TCR beta chains sequenced, and the lack of alpha or paired-chain data limited which features could be detected. Because the 87-base-pair reads could not distinguish some IMGT-functional V segments, including TRBV6-2 and TRBV6-3, those segments were excluded. A total of roughly 160 TCR beta chains were listed by the study as associated with cytomegalovirus. Broadly in line with IMGT annotations, most TCR beta V segments showed up in productive rearrangements about 87% or about 30% of the time in an earlier analysis of 450 to 750 of the donors. In a later analysis, 15,000 to 20,000 TCR beta sequences were associated with specific HLA alleles at a false discovery rate of 0.05. In vitro tests confirmed that three of the cytomegalovirus-associated TCR beta chains recognize cytomegalovirus antigens. A further reported finding was that TCR beta sequences accurately predicted the HLA-A and HLA-B alleles for most subjects in the first cohort. Sequencing depth was assumed to be roughly uniform across donors in the presence/absence analyses, though that assumption may not hold.

From the cysteine through the phenylalanine, the CDR3 covers 11 amino acids. Solely the CDR3 DNA is kept, with 33 bases framed from the first base. V is shortened by 4 bases, J by 6 bases, and the region joining them spans 8 bases. Looking up the germline V gene yields CDR1 SGHDT and CDR2 YYEEEE. The method was the immunoSEQ multiplex PCR assay. The multiplex PCR relied on a mix of 60 forward primers for TCR Vbeta segments and 13 reverse primers for TCR Jbeta segments. The CDR3 region of rearranged TCR beta genes was amplified from genomic DNA by a multiplex PCR assay. The amplified TCR beta libraries were sequenced on the Illumina HiSeq System as 87-base-pair reads. The source study handled its data this way. A later analysis tallied approximately 87 million unique TCR beta chains across the 666 repertoires, and approximately 9.9 million of those chains were shared by two or more donors. A nearest-neighbor algorithm error-corrected the raw reads and collapsed the reads into unique sequences, merging closely related sequences to remove PCR and sequencing errors. CDR3 sequences were aligned to IMGT reference sequences to assign V, D and J gene segments. For a sequence to be retained, at least a six-nucleotide match to both a V gene segment and a J gene segment was required. Rearrangements were classified as productive when the CDR3 lacked stop codons and remained in frame with V and J, and all other rearrangements were classified as non-productive. Following IMGT convention, CDR3 was defined as the stretch from the second conserved V-encoded cysteine to the conserved J-encoded phenylalanine. In an earlier analysis of roughly 580 of the donors, sequences lacking an unambiguous match to a single V gene segment were excluded. An earlier analysis of 500 to 600 of the donors classified V segments as functional when productive rearrangements were above 56.7% and as segregating when the standard deviation between donors was above 5%. To diagnose cytomegalovirus status from the catalog of TCR beta chain sequences, a statistical classification framework was built. A later analysis assigned V and J genes by comparing TCR nucleotide sequences with IMGT/GENE-DB human TR gene sequences. The TCRdist pipeline was used in a later analysis to assign CDR3 sequences and most-parsimonious VDJ recombination scenarios. A later analysis defined each TCR beta chain by its CDR3 amino acid sequence plus V-gene family, and excluded reads lacking a unique V-gene family. As a way to deal with suspected cross-contamination and a sequencing artifact, a later analysis dropped 450 to 600 nucleotide sequences that were highly shared and had low generation probability. In a later analysis, a clonal expansion index was calculated for each public chain from normalized within-repertoire ranks of inferred template counts. A later analysis computed generation probabilities with a VDJ recombination model fitted to out-of-frame rearrangements, and checked the results against IGoR. A later analysis scored TCR-TCR, TCR-HLA and TCR-CMV co-occurrence with hypergeometric tests, applying a repertoire-size bias correction to TCR pairs. A later analysis estimated false discovery rates by permuting HLA or CMV assignments 20 times. In a later analysis, co-occurring TCRs were grouped with DBSCAN, and TCRdist sequence similarity was added when clustering was performed within HLA-allele-positive subsets. Repertoires with fewer than 30,000 or more than 120,000 public chains were left out of co-occurrence clustering, as were a few repertoires with anomalous nucleotide sharing. TCRdb took this table from immuneACCESS and kept in-frame rearrangements with V and J called. Such tables lack part of the clones; where checked against another copy, unresolved V genes explain under half of the gap, and the rest is unexplained. From that table come the V and J calls and clone size; the DNA was used to work out D and trimming. The sample data list roughly 150,000 clones, and approximately 79% of these were observed just once. Approximately 6.3% of the sample belongs to the ten largest clones.

Input material: PBMCs. The source of this sequence is a woman aged 50 to 60 in good health and CMV-seropositive. In this chain, TRBV5-6 is recombined with TRBJ2-7, with the D gene uncertain. The sequenced DNA is TGTGCCAGCAGCATAAATAGCGAGCAGTACTTC. The translation is CASSINSEQYF. Full variable domain (CDR3 extended with the reference TRBV5-6 and TRBJ2-7 proteins): DAGVTQSPTHLIKTRGQQVTLRCSPKSGHDTVSWYQQALGQGPQFIFQYYEEEERQRGNFPDRFSGHQFPNYSSELNVNALLLGDSALYLCASSINSEQYFGPGTRLTVT.